This entry features one TCR beta chain sequence. Its antigen is still unknown. No base quality information exists; no much larger clone differs at one position. TCRbeta CDR3 regions were amplified from genomic DNA using the immunoSEQ Assay, a bias-controlled multiplex PCR. Turning to the authors' computational methods: Within the assay, amplification of reference gene primers was used to estimate how many nucleated cells each sample contained. To quantify the absolute abundance of each unique TCRbeta CDR3 rearrangement, sequence reads were collapsed and filtered. For each sample, productive Simpson clonality was calculated as the square root of Simpson's diversity index over productive rearrangements. The source is immuneACCESS, and TCRdb retained only in-frame sequences with V and J called. Part of the clones is not carried over; for the studies checked, unresolved V genes explain less than half of this, and the remainder is unexplained. V, J and clone size are those of that table, while D and trimming were read from the DNA. The sample table holds approximately 170,000 clones, of which roughly 85% were seen once. Together, the top ten hold roughly 9% of the sample.

Enrolling through a virtual design, the prospective study's participants ranged in age from roughly 18 to 95 years and lived across around 25 United States geographic areas. In the prospective study, cohorts were assigned on the basis of participant-reported clinical history obtained from a screening survey and a study questionnaire. For ImmuneRACE Cohort 3, a participant was defined as recovered based on two consecutive negative NP/OP PCR tests, clearance by a healthcare professional, or resolution of symptoms. Mobile phlebotomists in the prospective study collected whole blood, serum and a nasopharyngeal or oropharyngeal swab from every participant. Prospective study participants could optionally give additional blood draws and questionnaires over an approximately 2-month period. Before DNA extraction, prospective study blood samples were shipped either frozen or at room temperature. This entry is derived from a study of blood T cell repertoires in COVID-19 (dated by TCRdb to 2019 to 2021). For context, the study as a whole: Samples from collaborators originated in the United States, Italy and Spain and spanned both the acute and convalescent phases of COVID-19. The material from the prospective study consisted of cDNA or gDNA derived from T cells, B-cell-depleted T cells, or PBMCs. A de-identified subject ID, COVID-19 status, age in years and sex were almost always included in the sample metadata. Where HLA class I and class II types were available, the types were taken from metadata supplied by the sample provider, not from assay-based typing. The repertoires were released in a freely available public database intended as a resource for research on the immune response to SARS-CoV-2. Samples came from the ongoing ImmuneRACE study (first 160 participants) plus 1,254 subjects from 6 global collaborators. Deeply sampled blood TCRbeta repertoires from subjects exposed to, actively infected with, or recovered from COVID-19 were included in the dataset.

What the research found in general, with its limitations: The amount of clinical and demographic metadata varied by source and participant and was provided uncurated.

CDR1 SGHNT and CDR2 YENEEA are derived from the germline V gene. The CDR3 sequence holds 15 residues, the cysteine and phenylalanine included. This entry keeps only the CDR3 DNA: 45 bases, framed from base 1. V ends up 5 bases short and J 0 bases short, with an unmatched junction base count of 6. The chain is made from TRBV11-3 and TRBJ2-5, and TRBD2 matches 7 of the central bases. Sequenced material: PBMCs or T cells enriched from blood (not recorded which). The sequence derives from a woman between 18 and 30 years old who had recovered from COVID-19. CDR3 sequence: CASSPGGRDQETQYF. Read as DNA, the sequence is TGTGCCAGCAGCCCCGGAGGGAGGGACCAAGAGACCCAGTACTTC.